The 23 T cell receptor beta chains presented below share a single source sample, sequenced in a study of high-grade serous ovarian cancer treatment subgroups. The tumor samples were collected prior to definitive surgery or chemotherapy. TCRdb keeps only in-frame clones here, not all; method: immunoSEQ multiplex PCR. The data contain around 2,000 clones, about 66% of them singletons. Sample: tumor tissue. These receptors were obtained from a human donor with high-grade serous ovarian cancer.

The CDR3 DNA reads as TGCGCCAGCACACCGGGACAGGGATTCGAGCAGTACTTC. This gives the protein CASTPGQGFEQYF. The chain recombines TRBV10-1 with TRBJ2-7, with 9 nucleotides matching TRBD1. V lost 7 bases, J lost 6 bases, and 7 bases stayed unmatched. This CDR3 contains 13 residues. The germline V gene encodes CDR1 WNHNN and CDR2 SYGVQD (reference sequence).

This clone appeared a few times. The chain has TRBV20-1 and TRBJ1-3, with D hard to call. Trimming stripped 5 bases from V and 3 bases from J, with 5 bases between. Germline CDR1 reads DFQATT; CDR2 reads SNEGSKA (reference sequence). The CDR3 loop spans 11 amino acids. CDR3 DNA: TGCAGTGCTCTTTATGGAAACACCATATATTTT. Residues: CSALYGNTIYF.

This clone showed up just a few times. The rearrangement joins TRBV5-1 to TRBJ1-1, with 9 nucleotides matching TRBD1. With 7 bases clipped from V and 6 bases from J, the junction kept 10 bases outside the gene matches. This CDR3 region has 14 residues. Germline V gene lookup returns CDR1 SGHRS and CDR2 YFSETQ. Here the CDR3 DNA reads TGCGCCAGCCGGGCTACAGGGGGCAGGGCTGAAGCTTTCTTT. Protein: CASRATGGRAEAFF.

The chain employs TRBV7-1 and TRBJ1-5; no clear D. TRBV7-1 is an ORF, with its function uncertain. The V gene lost 4 bases and the J gene lost 2 bases, with 6 bases spanning the gap. The CDR3 covers 13 residues. The CDR3 is CASSLERNQPQHF. As DNA, the CDR3 is TGTGCCAGCAGCTTAGAACGCAATCAGCCCCAGCATTTT.

The V and J genes are TRBV10-3 and TRBJ2-5, with 7 bases fitting TRBD2. The J call may be wrong; the DNA end is better matched by TRBJ2-7. This CDR3 is 14 amino acids long. Germline assignment: CDR1 ENHRY and CDR2 SYGVKD. The CDR3 protein is CAISGEGPPYEQYF. In nucleotides, the CDR3 is TGTGCCATCAGTGGGGAGGGGCCCCCCTACGAGCAGTACTTC.

The V and J genes are TRBV7-6 and TRBJ2-3; 8 bases are a match to TRBD2. Germline CDR1 SGHVS, CDR2 FNYEAQ. Unmatched junction bases numbered 13, after V lost 2 bases and J lost 3 bases. CDR3 length: 18 amino acids. CDR3 amino acids: CASSLLVGSSGLTDTQYF. As DNA, the CDR3 is TGTGCCAGCAGCTTACTGGTCGGGTCTAGCGGGTTGACAGATACGCAGTATTTT.

This sequence joins TRBV6-1 and TRBJ1-3, with D unresolved. The V end was cut by 1 base, the J end by 4 bases, with 5 bases between. In germline, CDR1 is MNHNS, CDR2 SASEGT. The CDR3 is made up of 13 amino acids. Written as DNA, the CDR3 is TGTGCCAGCAGTGAAGGGGGAGGAAACACCATATATTTT. Its translation: CASSEGGGNTIYF.

J is TRBJ1-4 and V is TRBV29-1; TRBD1 matches 7 bases. The germline V gene has CDR1 SQVTM and CDR2 ANQGSEA. The CDR3 runs 13 residues. Losses at the gene ends were 4 bases for V and 4 bases for J; bases not matched to a gene: 3. In DNA, the CDR3 is TGCAGCGTTGGGGGACAGTTTAATGAAAAACTGTTTTTT. It translates to CSVGGQFNEKLFF.

This clone is judged large (0.1 to 1%). The chain has TRBV5-1 and TRBJ2-7, with 10 bases that match TRBD1. The V segment lost 3 bases and the J segment 2 bases; nucleotides outside the gene matches: 2. CDR3 size: 14 residues. CDR1 is SGHRS and CDR2 is YFSETQ in the germline V gene. In DNA form, the CDR3 reads TGCGCCAGCAGCTGGGGGACAGGGGCCTACGAGCAGTACTTC. Translation gives CASSWGTGAYEQYF.

The chain employs TRBV4-3 and TRBJ2-3; D not resolved. This CDR3 has 16 amino acids. The V and J ends lost 1 base and 1 base respectively, with 12 bases between them. Per germline, CDR1 LGHNA and CDR2 YSLEER. The DNA of the CDR3 is TGCGCCAGCAGCCAAGGTGGCCAACCGCGCACAGATACGCAGTATTTT. Translating it yields CASSQGGQPRTDTQYF.

This clone came up a few times. V usage is TRBV6-1 and J usage is TRBJ2-6, with D uncertain. The germline gives CDR1 MNHNS, CDR2 SASEGT. The CDR3 length is 19 residues. Deletions cut 2 bases from V and 3 bases from J, with 20 bases between. CDR3 sequence (DNA): TGTGCCAGCAGTGAAATTTTGGGAAAAATCGGGCGTGGGGCCAACGTCCTGACTTTC. It encodes CASSEILGKIGRGANVLTF.

The chain joins TRBV7-2 to TRBJ2-2, with D unresolved. CDR1 SGHTA and CDR2 FQGNSA come from the germline V gene. V lost 1 base to trimming and J lost 5 bases, with 14 bases between them. The CDR3 extends over 16 amino acids. CDR3: CASSLETIQLTGELFF. CDR3 coding DNA: TGTGCCAGCAGCTTAGAAACGATCCAGTTAACCGGGGAGCTGTTTTTT.

The rearrangement links TRBV19 to TRBJ1-2; TRBD1 might be the D (5 bases). CDR1 is LNHDA, CDR2 SQIVND, per germline (reference sequence). The CDR3 is 16 residues long. Deletions cut 5 bases from V and 5 bases from J, with 21 bases between. CDR3 coding DNA: TGTGCCAGTAGTCCCCAAGGGGCGGCCGCTGGGTATGGCTACACCTTC. Amino acid sequence: CASSPQGAAAGYGYTF.

This clone has just a few counts. The chain has TRBV7-8 and TRBJ1-2; perhaps TRBD1 as D (6 bases). The CDR3 covers 15 residues. Looked up from germline, CDR1 is SGHVS and CDR2 is FQNEAQ. V was shortened by 5 bases and J by 3 bases, with 16 bases between the two germline ends. The CDR3 region has the DNA TGTGCCAGCAGCCCAGGCCGGGGGCCGCACTATGGCTACACCTTC. The encoded protein is CASSPGRGPHYGYTF.

This clone has a handful of counts. The genes are TRBV5-6 and TRBJ1-1; D possibly corresponds to TRBD1 (5 bases). Trimming took off 1 base at V and 3 bases at J, with 13 bases between the two ends. In germline, CDR1 is SGHDT, CDR2 YYEEEE. The CDR3 is 15 amino acids. CDR3 amino acids: CASSLFDMTDTEAFF. The DNA of the CDR3 is TGTGCCAGCAGCTTGTTTGACATGACAGACACTGAAGCTTTCTTT.

The V gene is TRBV5-1, the J gene TRBJ2-1, with TRBD2 matching 10 bases. The CDR3 contains 17 residues. Germline V gene lookup returns CDR1 SGHRS and CDR2 YFSETQ. Germline trimming cut 4 bases from V and 2 bases from J; bases unmatched to any gene: 9. The CDR3 sequence is CASSLQGSGGAYNEQFF. CDR3 coding DNA: TGCGCCAGCAGCCTCCAGGGGAGCGGGGGGGCCTACAATGAGCAGTTCTTC.

The V and J genes are TRBV6-1 and TRBJ2-1; 10 nucleotides align to TRBD1. Germline trimming cut 8 bases from V and 9 bases from J; bases unmatched to any gene: 10. CDR1 is MNHNS and CDR2 is SASEGT in the germline V gene. This CDR3 is 14 amino acids long. CDR3 residues: CASEWDRGEAEQFF. Here the CDR3 DNA reads TGTGCCAGCGAATGGGACAGGGGAGAGGCTGAGCAGTTCTTC.

The chain has TRBV6-1 and TRBJ1-5, with 8 bases identical to TRBD1. The germline CDR1 and CDR2 sequences are MNHNS and SASEGT. The CDR3 covers 15 residues. V lost 6 bases, J lost 1 base, and 5 bases stayed unmatched. This CDR3 reads CASRPRGLSNQPQHF. In DNA form, the CDR3 reads TGTGCCAGCAGACCCAGGGGGCTCAGCAATCAGCCCCAGCATTTT.

This clone appeared once. The V and J genes are TRBV6-1 and TRBJ1-1, with 8 bases aligning to TRBD1. The CDR3 is 15 residues long. In germline, CDR1 is MNHNS, CDR2 SASEGT. V shed 4 bases and J 4 bases; nucleotides not matched to a gene: 8. The CDR3 reads CASSGQGMRGTEAFF. The CDR3 nucleotides read TGTGCCAGCAGTGGACAGGGGATGAGGGGCACTGAAGCTTTCTTT.

The V call is TRBV7-9, the J call TRBJ2-1; D unresolved. This CDR3 has 14 amino acids. The germline V and J ends were trimmed by 0 bases and 10 bases, with 13 bases remaining between them. CDR1 and CDR2 (germline): SEHNR, FQNEAQ (reference sequence). The CDR3 DNA reads TGTGCCAGCAGCTTAGCAGGTCGGGCCGGCGAGCAGTTCTTC. Translation gives CASSLAGRAGEQFF.

The rearrangement uses TRBV7-6 and TRBJ1-1, with D tentatively TRBD1 (6 bases). The germline V and J ends were trimmed by 4 bases and 1 base, with 19 bases remaining between them. Germline CDR1 reads SGHVS; CDR2 reads FNYEAQ. This CDR3 is 17 amino acids long. The CDR3 coding sequence is TGTGCCAGCAGCTCGGTTATTTGGACAGCTGGGAACACTGAAGCTTTCTTT. Its protein is CASSSVIWTAGNTEAFF. Looking up the rest from reference TRBV7-6 and TRBJ1-1 gives the full variable domain: GAGVSQSPRYKVTKRGQDVALRCDPISGHVSLYWYRQALGQGPEFLTYFNYEAQQDKSGLPNDRFSAERPEGSISTLTIQRTEQRDSAMYRCASSSVIWTAGNTEAFFGQGTRLTVV.

This clone was found a few times. The J gene is TRBJ2-7, the V gene TRBV6-1, with TRBD1 identical over 8 bases. Germline assignment: CDR1 MNHNS and CDR2 SASEGT. This CDR3 spans 13 amino acids. The CDR3 protein is CGSVGTGLSEQYF. CDR3 bases: TGTGGTTCGGTCGGGACAGGTCTTTCCGAGCAGTACTTC.

The V call is TRBV27, the J call TRBJ1-6; a weak D match, TRBD1 (5 bases). The V gene lost 6 bases and the J gene lost 7 bases, with 13 bases spanning the gap. Germline lookup yields CDR1 MNHEY and CDR2 SMNVEV (reference sequence). The CDR3 contains 14 residues. DNA for the CDR3: TGTGCCAGCAGGGACCGGGGGGGGAATTCACCCCTCCACTTT. Translating gives CASRDRGGNSPLHF.